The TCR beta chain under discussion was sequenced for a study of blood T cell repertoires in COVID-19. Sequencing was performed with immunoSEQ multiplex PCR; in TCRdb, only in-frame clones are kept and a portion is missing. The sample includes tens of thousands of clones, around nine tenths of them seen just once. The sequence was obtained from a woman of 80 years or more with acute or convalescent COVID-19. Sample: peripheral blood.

The CDR3 sequence is CAISSQDMNTEAFF. CDR3 nucleotide sequence: TGTGCCATCAGCTCCCAGGACATGAACACTGAAGCTTTCTTT. V usage is TRBV10-3 and J usage is TRBJ1-1, with D possibly matching TRBD1 (5 bases). The CDR3 is 14 amino acids. Germline assignment: CDR1 ENHRY and CDR2 SYGVKD. Trimming stripped 6 bases from V and 0 bases from J, with 11 bases between.